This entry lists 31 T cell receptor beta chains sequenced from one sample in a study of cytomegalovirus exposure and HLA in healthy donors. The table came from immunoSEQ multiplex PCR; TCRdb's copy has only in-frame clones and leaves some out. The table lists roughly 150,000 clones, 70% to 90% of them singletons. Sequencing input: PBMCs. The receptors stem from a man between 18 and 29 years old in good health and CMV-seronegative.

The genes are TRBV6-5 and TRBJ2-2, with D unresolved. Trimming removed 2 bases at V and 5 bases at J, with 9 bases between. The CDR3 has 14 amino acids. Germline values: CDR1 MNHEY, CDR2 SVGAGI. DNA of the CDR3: TGTGCCAGCAGTTACGGAGTTGGGACCGGGGAGCTGTTTTTT. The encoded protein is CASSYGVGTGELFF.

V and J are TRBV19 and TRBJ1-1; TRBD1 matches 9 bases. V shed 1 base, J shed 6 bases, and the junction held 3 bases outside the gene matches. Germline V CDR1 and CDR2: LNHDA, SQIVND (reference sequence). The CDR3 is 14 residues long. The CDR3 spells CASSIVTGGPEAFF. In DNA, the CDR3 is TGTGCCAGTAGTATAGTCACAGGGGGCCCTGAAGCTTTCTTT. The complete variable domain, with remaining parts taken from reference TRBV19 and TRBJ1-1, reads DGGITQSPKYLFRKEGQNVTLSCEQNLNHDAMYWYRQDPGQGLRLIYYSQIVNDFQKGDIAEGYSVSREKKESFPLTVTSAQKNPTAFYLCASSIVTGGPEAFFGQGTRLTVV.

This CDR3 reads CASRYTGGDEQFF. The CDR3, as DNA: TGTGCCAGCAGATATACAGGGGGGGATGAGCAGTTCTTC. The V gene is TRBV6-1, the J gene TRBJ2-1; tentative D call: TRBD1 (8 bases). Trimming left V 6 bases short and J 8 bases short, with 14 bases between. The germline gives CDR1 MNHNS, CDR2 SASEGT. The CDR3 totals 13 residues.

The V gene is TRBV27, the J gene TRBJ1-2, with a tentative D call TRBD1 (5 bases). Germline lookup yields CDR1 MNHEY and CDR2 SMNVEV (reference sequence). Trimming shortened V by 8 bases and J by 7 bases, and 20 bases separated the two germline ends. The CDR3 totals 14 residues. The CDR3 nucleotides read TGTGCCAGCCAACTTCAGGGAGGGTTGTCTGGCTACACCTTC. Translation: CASQLQGGLSGYTF.

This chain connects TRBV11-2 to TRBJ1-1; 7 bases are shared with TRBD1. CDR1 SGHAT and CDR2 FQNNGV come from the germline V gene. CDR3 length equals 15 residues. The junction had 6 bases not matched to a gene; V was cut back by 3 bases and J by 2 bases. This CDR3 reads CASSLQGQLNTEAFF. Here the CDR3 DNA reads TGTGCCAGCAGCTTGCAGGGACAGCTAAACACTGAAGCTTTCTTT.

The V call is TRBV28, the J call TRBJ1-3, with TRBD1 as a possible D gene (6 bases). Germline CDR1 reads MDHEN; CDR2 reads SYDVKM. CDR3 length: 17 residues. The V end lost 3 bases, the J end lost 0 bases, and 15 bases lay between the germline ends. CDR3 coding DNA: TGTGCCAGCAGTTTGATGGCAGGGGATTTCTCTGGAAACACCATATATTTT. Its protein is CASSLMAGDFSGNTIYF.

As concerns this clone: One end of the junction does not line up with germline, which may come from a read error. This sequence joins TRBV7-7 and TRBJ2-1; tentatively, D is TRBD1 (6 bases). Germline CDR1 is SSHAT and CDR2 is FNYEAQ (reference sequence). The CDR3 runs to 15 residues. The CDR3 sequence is CASSQTQGQGNEQFF. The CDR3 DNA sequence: TGTGCTAGCAGCCAAACCCAGGGGCAGGGCAATGAGCAGTTCTTC.

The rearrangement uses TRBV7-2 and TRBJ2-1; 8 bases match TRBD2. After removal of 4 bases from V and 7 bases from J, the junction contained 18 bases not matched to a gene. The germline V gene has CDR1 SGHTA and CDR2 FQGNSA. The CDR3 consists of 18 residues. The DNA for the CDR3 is TGTGCCAGCAGCTGGGCCCGAGCGGGAGCGGGTACACAGAATGAGCAGTTCTTC. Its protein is CASSWARAGAGTQNEQFF.

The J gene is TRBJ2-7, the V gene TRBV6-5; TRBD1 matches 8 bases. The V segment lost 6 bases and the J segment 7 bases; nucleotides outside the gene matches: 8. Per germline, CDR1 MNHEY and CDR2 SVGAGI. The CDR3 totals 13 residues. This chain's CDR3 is CASRDQGAEEQYF. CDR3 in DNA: TGTGCCAGCAGGGATCAGGGGGCGGAAGAGCAGTACTTC.

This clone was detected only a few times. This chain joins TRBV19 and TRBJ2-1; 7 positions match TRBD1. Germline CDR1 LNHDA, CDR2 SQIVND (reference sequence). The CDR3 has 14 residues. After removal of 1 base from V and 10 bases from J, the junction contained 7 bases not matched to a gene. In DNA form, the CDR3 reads TGTGCCAGTAGTATAGGAGGGGGCGAGTACGAGCAGTTCTTC. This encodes CASSIGGGEYEQFF.

As DNA, the CDR3 is TGTGCCAGTAGTATAGTACCAGGGGGCGGGCAGCCCCAGCATTTT. Translated, it gives CASSIVPGGGQPQHF. The genes are TRBV19 and TRBJ1-5, with 8 bases matching TRBD1. Germline V gene lookup returns CDR1 LNHDA and CDR2 SQIVND (reference sequence). V was pared by 1 base and J by 7 bases, with 6 bases of the junction left unmatched. The CDR3 consists of 15 residues.

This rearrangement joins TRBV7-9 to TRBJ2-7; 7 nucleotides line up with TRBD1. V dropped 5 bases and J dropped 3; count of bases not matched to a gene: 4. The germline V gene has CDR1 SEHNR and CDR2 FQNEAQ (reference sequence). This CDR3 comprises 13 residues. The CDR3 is CASSAGDSYEQYF. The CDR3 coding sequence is TGTGCCAGCAGCGCCGGGGACAGCTACGAGCAGTACTTC.

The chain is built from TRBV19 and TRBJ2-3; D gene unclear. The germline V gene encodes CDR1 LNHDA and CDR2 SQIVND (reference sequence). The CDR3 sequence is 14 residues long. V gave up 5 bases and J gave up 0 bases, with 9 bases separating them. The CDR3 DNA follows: TGTGCCAGTAGTGGCTTGCTTAGCACAGATACGCAGTATTTT. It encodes CASSGLLSTDTQYF. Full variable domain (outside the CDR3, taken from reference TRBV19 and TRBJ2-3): DGGITQSPKYLFRKEGQNVTLSCEQNLNHDAMYWYRQDPGQGLRLIYYSQIVNDFQKGDIAEGYSVSREKKESFPLTVTSAQKNPTAFYLCASSGLLSTDTQYFGPGTRLTVL.

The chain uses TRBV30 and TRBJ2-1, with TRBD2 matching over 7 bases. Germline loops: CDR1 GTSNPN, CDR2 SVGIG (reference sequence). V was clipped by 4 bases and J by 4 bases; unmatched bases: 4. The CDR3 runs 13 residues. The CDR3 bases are TGTGCCTGGAACAGCGGGGATTACAATGAGCAGTTCTTC. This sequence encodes CAWNSGDYNEQFF.

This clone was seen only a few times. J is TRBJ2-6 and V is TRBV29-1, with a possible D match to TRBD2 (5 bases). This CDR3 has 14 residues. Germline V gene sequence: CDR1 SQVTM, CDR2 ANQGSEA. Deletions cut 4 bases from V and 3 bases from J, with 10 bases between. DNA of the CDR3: TGCAGCGTTGGAACGGCGGGTGGGGCCAACGTCCTGACTTTC. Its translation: CSVGTAGGANVLTF.

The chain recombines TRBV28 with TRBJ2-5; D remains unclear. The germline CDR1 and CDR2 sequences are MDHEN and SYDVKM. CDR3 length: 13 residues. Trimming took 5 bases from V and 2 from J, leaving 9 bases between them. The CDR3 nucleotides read TGTGCCAGCAGTCGCAACCTACAAGAGACCCAGTACTTC. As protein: CASSRNLQETQYF.

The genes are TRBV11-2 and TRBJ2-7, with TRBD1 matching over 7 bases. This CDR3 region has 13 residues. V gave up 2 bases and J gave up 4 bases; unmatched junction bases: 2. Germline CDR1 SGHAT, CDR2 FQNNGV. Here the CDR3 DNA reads TGTGCCAGCAGCTTACCAGGGGGTTACGAGCAGTACTTC. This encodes CASSLPGGYEQYF.

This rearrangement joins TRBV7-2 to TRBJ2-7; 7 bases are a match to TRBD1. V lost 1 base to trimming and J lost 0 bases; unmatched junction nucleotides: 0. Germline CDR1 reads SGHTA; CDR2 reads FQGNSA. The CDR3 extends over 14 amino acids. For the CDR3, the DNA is TGTGCCAGCAGCTTAGACAGGGGCTCCTACGAGCAGTACTTC. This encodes CASSLDRGSYEQYF.

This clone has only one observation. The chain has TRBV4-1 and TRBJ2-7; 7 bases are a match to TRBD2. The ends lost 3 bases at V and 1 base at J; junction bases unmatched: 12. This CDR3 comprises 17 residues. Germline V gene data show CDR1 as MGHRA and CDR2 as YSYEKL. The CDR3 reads CASSHRLGRGGSYEQYF. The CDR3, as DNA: TGCGCCAGCAGCCACCGACTCGGGCGCGGGGGATCCTACGAGCAGTACTTC.

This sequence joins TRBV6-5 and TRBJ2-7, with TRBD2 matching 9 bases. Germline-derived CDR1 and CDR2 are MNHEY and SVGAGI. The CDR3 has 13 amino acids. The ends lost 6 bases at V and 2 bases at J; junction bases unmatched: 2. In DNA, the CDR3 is TGTGCCAGCAGCAAGCGGGGGGCCTACGAGCAGTACTTC. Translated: CASSKRGAYEQYF.

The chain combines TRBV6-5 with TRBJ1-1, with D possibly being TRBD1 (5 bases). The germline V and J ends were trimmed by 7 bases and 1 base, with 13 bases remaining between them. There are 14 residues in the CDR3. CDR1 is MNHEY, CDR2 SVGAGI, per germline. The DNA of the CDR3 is TGTGCCAGCAACCTTGGCGGGGCGAACACTGAAGCTTTCTTT. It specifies CASNLGGANTEAFF.

This CDR3 reads CASSTPTGSHEQYV. CDR3 DNA: TGTGCCAGCTCTACCCCGACAGGGTCCCACGAGCAGTACGTC. The chain combines TRBV28 with TRBJ2-7, with 7 bases matching TRBD1. Germline V lookup: CDR1 MDHEN, CDR2 SYDVKM. V shed 8 bases, J shed 5 bases, and the junction held 12 bases outside the gene matches. The CDR3 is 14 amino acids.

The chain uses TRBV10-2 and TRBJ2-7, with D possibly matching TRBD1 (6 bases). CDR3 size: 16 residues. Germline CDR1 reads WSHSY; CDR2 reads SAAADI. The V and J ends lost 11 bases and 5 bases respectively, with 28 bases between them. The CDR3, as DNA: TGCGCCGATCCCTGGAGGCCGGGACAATATCCCCACGAGCAGTACGTC. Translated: CADPWRPGQYPHEQYV.

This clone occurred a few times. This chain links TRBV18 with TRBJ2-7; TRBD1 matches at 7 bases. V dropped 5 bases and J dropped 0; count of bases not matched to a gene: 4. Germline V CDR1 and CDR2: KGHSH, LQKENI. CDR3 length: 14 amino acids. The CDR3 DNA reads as TGTGCCAGCTCATCTGACAGGGCCTCCTACGAGCAGTACTTC. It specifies CASSSDRASYEQYF.

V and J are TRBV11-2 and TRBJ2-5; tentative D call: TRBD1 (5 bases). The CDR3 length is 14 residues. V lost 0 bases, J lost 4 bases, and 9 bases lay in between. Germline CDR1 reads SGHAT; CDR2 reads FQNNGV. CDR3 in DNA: TGTGCCAGCAGCTTAGAGAGACAGTCAGAGACCCAGTACTTC. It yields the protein CASSLERQSETQYF.

CDR3 loop: CSVGFDRGIEKLFF. The CDR3 nucleotides are TGCAGCGTTGGTTTTGACAGGGGGATAGAAAAACTGTTTTTT. The chain is built from TRBV29-1 and TRBJ1-4; TRBD1 aligns across 9 bases. Germline lookup yields CDR1 SQVTM and CDR2 ANQGSEA. The trim removed 4 bases at V and 8 bases at J, leaving 8 bases unmatched. CDR3 length: 14 amino acids.

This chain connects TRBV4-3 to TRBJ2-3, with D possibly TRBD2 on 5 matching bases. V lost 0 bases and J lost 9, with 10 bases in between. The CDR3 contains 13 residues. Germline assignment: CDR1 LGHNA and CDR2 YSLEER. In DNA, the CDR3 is TGCGCCAGCAGCCAAGAAGCCCGGAGGACGCAGTATTTT. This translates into CASSQEARRTQYF.

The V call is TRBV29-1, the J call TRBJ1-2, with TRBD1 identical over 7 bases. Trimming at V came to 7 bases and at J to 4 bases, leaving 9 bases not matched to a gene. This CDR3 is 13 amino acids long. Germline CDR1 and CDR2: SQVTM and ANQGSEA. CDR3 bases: TGCAGCGCGCCCCTCGGGACAGCCTATGGCTACACCTTC. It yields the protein CSAPLGTAYGYTF. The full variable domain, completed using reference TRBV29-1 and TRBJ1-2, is SAVISQKPSRDICQRGTSLTIQCQVDSQVTMMFWYRQQPGQSLTLIATANQGSEATYESGFVIDKFPISRPNLTFSTLTVSNMSPEDSSIYLCSAPLGTAYGYTFGSGTRLTVV.

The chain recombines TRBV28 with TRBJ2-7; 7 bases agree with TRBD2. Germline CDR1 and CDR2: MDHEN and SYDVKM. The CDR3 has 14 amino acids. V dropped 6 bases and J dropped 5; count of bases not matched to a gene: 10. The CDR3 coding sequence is TGTGCCAGCAGGGGGAGGGGAGCCATCAACGAGCAGTACTTC. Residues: CASRGRGAINEQYF.

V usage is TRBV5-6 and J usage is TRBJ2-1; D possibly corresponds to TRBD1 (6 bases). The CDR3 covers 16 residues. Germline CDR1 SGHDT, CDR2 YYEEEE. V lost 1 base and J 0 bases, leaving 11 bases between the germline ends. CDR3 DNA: TGTGCCAGCAGCTTGTGGGACACAAGCTCCTACAATGAGCAGTTCTTC. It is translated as CASSLWDTSSYNEQFF.

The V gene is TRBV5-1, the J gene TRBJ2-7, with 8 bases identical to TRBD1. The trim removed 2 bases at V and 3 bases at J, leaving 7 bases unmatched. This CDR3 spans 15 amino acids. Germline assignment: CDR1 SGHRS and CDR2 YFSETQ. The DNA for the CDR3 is TGCGCCAGCAGCTTTTCAGGGGGCACCCTCTACGAGCAGTACGTC. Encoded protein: CASSFSGGTLYEQYV.